One sample yielded the 28 T cell receptor beta chains listed below, sequenced in a study of blood T cells in healthy people across ages. Together with a sample-barcoded 5' primer, a J-beta primer mix was included in a second PCR lasting roughly 7 to 11 cycles. TCRdb processed the 5' RACE reads anew with MiXCR; each CDR3 protein has one entry. The sample comprises around 500,000 distinct CDR3 sequences, around 48% of which are singletons, and under 30% rests with the top ten. Sequenced material: blood. The receptors derive from an elderly man in good health.

The V and J genes are TRBV5-4 and TRBJ2-1; TRBD2 matches 8 bases. J gave up 8 bases and V 0 bases, and 7 bases lay outside the gene matches. The CDR3 extends over 15 amino acids. Germline CDR1 SGHNT, CDR2 YYREEE (reference sequence). The CDR3 DNA follows: TGTGCCAGCAGCTTGGTTCGGGGGGGTAGGGATGAGCAGTTCTTC. Translation: CASSLVRGGRDEQFF.

The V and J genes are TRBV6-6 and TRBJ1-1; D remains ambiguous. The CDR3 has 14 residues. The germline CDR1 and CDR2 sequences are MNHNY and SVGAGI (reference sequence). V gave up 2 bases and J gave up 4 bases, with 11 bases separating them. CDR3 nucleotides: TGTGCCAGCAGTTACCCCAGCCGTAGCACTGAAGCTTTCTTT. This encodes CASSYPSRSTEAFF.

The chain has TRBV6-2 or TRBV6-3 and TRBJ1-2; 8 nucleotides align to TRBD1. Germline V gene sequence: CDR1 MNHEY, CDR2 SVGEGT. This CDR3 is 14 amino acids long. With 6 bases clipped from V and 6 bases from J, the junction kept 9 bases outside the gene matches. The CDR3 nucleotides are TGTGCCAGCAGCAAGAATACGGACAGGGATGGCTACACCTTC. It encodes CASSKNTDRDGYTF.

A few counts support this clonotype. The CDR3 spells CASSQGIINEQFF. The CDR3 region has the DNA TGCGCCAGCAGCCAAGGGATAATCAATGAGCAGTTCTTC. This rearrangement joins TRBV4-1 to TRBJ2-1, with D unclear. The CDR3 is made up of 13 amino acids. The germline V and J ends were trimmed by 1 base and 6 bases, with 7 bases remaining between them. CDR1 is MGHRA, CDR2 YSYEKL, per germline.

This clonotype was counted only a few times. The chain couples TRBV7-2 to TRBJ2-1, with 10 bases fitting TRBD2. After removal of 3 bases from V and 3 bases from J, the junction contained 8 bases not matched to a gene. The CDR3 is made up of 17 amino acids. Germline loops: CDR1 SGHTA, CDR2 FQGNSA. CDR3 amino acids: CASSFLAGVGGYNEQFF. CDR3 in DNA: TGTGCCAGCAGCTTTCTAGCGGGGGTCGGGGGCTACAATGAGCAGTTCTTC.

The V and J genes are TRBV6-6 and TRBJ2-4, with 10 bases aligning to TRBD1. J lost 8 bases, V lost 3 bases, and 13 bases had no gene match. Germline V lookup: CDR1 MNHNY, CDR2 SVGAGI (reference sequence). The CDR3 consists of 17 residues. The CDR3 loop reads CASSYSPGTGVGDIQYF. CDR3 coding DNA: TGTGCCAGCAGTTATTCTCCCGGGACAGGGGTCGGCGACATTCAGTACTTC.

The table lists this clonotype with many counts. The genes are TRBV6-5 and TRBJ2-3; D is undetermined. The V end lost 7 bases, the J end lost 1 base, and 9 bases lay between the germline ends. Looked up from germline, CDR1 is MNHEY and CDR2 is SVGAGI. The CDR3 sequence is 13 residues long. The CDR3 DNA reads as TGTGCCAGCACCGCACACGGCACAGATACGCAGTATTTT. The encoded protein is CASTAHGTDTQYF.

The chain links TRBV10-3 to TRBJ2-7, with D unresolved. Germline assignment: CDR1 ENHRY and CDR2 SYGVKD. The CDR3 consists of 13 residues. V lost 4 bases and J lost 6, with 13 bases in between. The CDR3 loop reads CAISGLDSVEQYF. The CDR3 region has the DNA TGTGCCATCAGTGGCCTAGACTCGGTCGAGCAGTACTTC.

This clonotype was detected only once. The rearrangement uses TRBV4-1 and TRBJ1-4, with 9 bases matching TRBD1. This CDR3 has 15 residues. Germline V gives CDR1 MGHRA, CDR2 YSYEKL. V gave up 4 bases and J gave up 5 bases; unmatched junction bases: 5. CDR3 protein: CASSRSQGANEKLFF. The CDR3 DNA reads as TGCGCCAGCAGCCGCTCACAGGGGGCGAATGAAAAACTGTTTTTT.

The J gene is TRBJ2-1, the V gene TRBV6-5; 11 nucleotides match TRBD2. Trimming took 6 bases from V and 7 from J; bases not matched to a gene: 8. The length of the CDR3 is 15 residues. The germline V gene has CDR1 MNHEY and CDR2 SVGAGI. The CDR3 DNA reads as TGTGCCAGCAGGACTAGCGGGACTTCTAGGAATGAGCAGTTCTTC. Protein sequence: CASRTSGTSRNEQFF.

The chain is built from TRBV12-3 or TRBV12-4 and TRBJ2-1, with 12 bases matching TRBD2. V lost 3 bases, J lost 0 bases, and 6 bases stayed unmatched. The CDR3 consists of 18 residues. The CDR3, as DNA: TGTGCCAGCAGTTTTGGACTAGCGGGGAGGAGCTCCTACAATGAGCAGTTCTTC. Translation gives CASSFGLAGRSSYNEQFF.

Ten or more counts support this clonotype. The chain carries TRBV6-5 and TRBJ2-5; 8 nucleotides line up with TRBD1. The germline gives CDR1 MNHEY, CDR2 SVGAGI. This CDR3 spans 16 amino acids. With 5 bases clipped from V and 1 base from J, the junction kept 9 bases outside the gene matches. This CDR3 is CASSRNTGQGQETQYF. CDR3 sequence (DNA): TGTGCCAGCAGTAGAAACACCGGACAGGGCCAAGAGACCCAGTACTTC.

This chain joins TRBV7-2 and TRBJ1-1; D is uncertain. The V and J ends lost 1 base and 4 bases respectively, with 10 bases between them. Germline CDR1 reads SGHTA; CDR2 reads FQGNSA. The CDR3 consists of 14 residues. CDR3 region: CASSLVREGTEAFF. CDR3 nucleotides: TGTGCCAGCAGCTTAGTTCGGGAGGGCACTGAAGCTTTCTTT.

The table lists this clonotype with a few counts. The V call is TRBV20-1, the J call TRBJ2-1; D unclear. V was clipped by 6 bases and J by 0 bases, with 12 bases between them. The CDR3 is 14 residues long. Germline values: CDR1 DFQATT, CDR2 SNEGSKA (reference sequence). CDR3 sequence: CSAITTSSYNEQFF. CDR3 nucleotides: TGCAGTGCCATAACGACCAGCTCCTACAATGAGCAGTTCTTC.

The chain is built from TRBV6-5 and TRBJ2-2; TRBD1 matches at 7 bases. The J segment lost 6 bases and the V segment lost 6 bases, leaving 7 bases of the junction unmatched. CDR3 length equals 14 residues. Germline V CDR1 and CDR2: MNHEY, SVGAGI. In DNA, the CDR3 is TGTGCCAGCAGACCCAACAGGGGCGCCGGGGAGCTGTTTTTT. Translation: CASRPNRGAGELFF.

This clonotype was seen only a few times. V and J are TRBV6-5 and TRBJ2-3; the match to TRBD2 covers 7 bases. From germline, CDR1 is MNHEY and CDR2 SVGAGI. J lost 2 bases, V lost 5 bases, and 4 bases had no gene match. The CDR3 totals 14 residues. CDR3 bases: TGTGCCAGCAGTCCGAGCGGGGTCACAGATACGCAGTATTTT. This encodes CASSPSGVTDTQYF.

This clonotype was counted a single time. This chain uses TRBV5-1 with TRBJ2-7; possible D gene TRBD1, 7 bases. Germline V gene data show CDR1 as SGHRS and CDR2 as YFSETQ. V lost 7 bases, J lost 0 bases, and 14 bases lay in between. The CDR3 is 14 amino acids. The CDR3 DNA is TGCGCCAGCGCGGGGACAGCCCTCTCCTACGAGCAGTACTTC. Amino acids: CASAGTALSYEQYF.

The chain carries TRBV7-2 and TRBJ1-2; tentatively, D is TRBD1 (5 bases). The length of the CDR3 is 13 residues. CDR1 SGHTA and CDR2 FQGNSA come from the germline V gene. Trimming cost V 5 bases and J 4 bases, with 11 bases left between them. The CDR3 DNA sequence: TGTGCCAGCAGCCTCGGACATGCCTATGGCTACACCTTC. Translated: CASSLGHAYGYTF.

V gene TRBV4-3 combines with J gene TRBJ2-2; 8 bases agree with TRBD1. The CDR3 covers 15 residues. Per germline, CDR1 LGHNA and CDR2 YSLEER. The V gene end was trimmed by 3 bases and the J gene end by 7 bases; junction bases not matched to a gene: 7. The CDR3 loop is CASSQGRGRVGELFF. Written as DNA, the CDR3 is TGCGCCAGCAGCCAGGGCAGGGGGCGCGTCGGGGAGCTGTTTTTT.

The genes are TRBV10-3 and TRBJ2-7; D is ambiguous. CDR1 is ENHRY, CDR2 SYGVKD, per germline. This CDR3 has 12 residues. Trimming took off 0 bases at V and 5 bases at J, with 5 bases between the two ends. Here the CDR3 DNA reads TGTGCCATCAGTGAGTCAAGGGACGAGCAGTACTTC. Protein product: CAISESRDEQYF.

This rearrangement joins TRBV7-8 to TRBJ2-5; 13 positions agree with TRBD2. The J call may be wrong; the DNA end is better matched by TRBJ2-7. CDR3 length equals 16 residues. Per germline, CDR1 SGHVS and CDR2 FQNEAQ. CDR3 DNA sequence: TGTGCCAGCAGCCCACGGACTAGCGGGAGTCTTTCCGAGCAGTACTTC. Amino acid sequence: CASSPRTSGSLSEQYF.

This clonotype was picked up many times. This chain uses TRBV7-2 with TRBJ2-3; TRBD1 matches 11 bases. Unmatched junction bases numbered 3, after V lost 0 bases and J lost 4 bases. The CDR3 runs 16 residues. Germline V CDR1 and CDR2: SGHTA, FQGNSA. CDR3 sequence: CASSLAGTGGPDTQYF. DNA of the CDR3: TGTGCCAGCAGCTTAGCTGGGACAGGGGGGCCAGATACGCAGTATTTT.

This clonotype was counted a few times. The chain links TRBV25-1 to TRBJ1-2; D perhaps matches TRBD1 (5 bases). Germline-derived CDR1 and CDR2 are MGHDK and SYGVNS. The CDR3 length is 14 residues. V lost 5 bases to trimming and J lost 1 base, with 11 bases between them. The CDR3 DNA reads as TGTGCCAGCAGTAGGGGACCGAATAACTATGGCTACACCTTC. Translation: CASSRGPNNYGYTF.

The V and J genes are TRBV7-2 and TRBJ2-5; 8 positions match TRBD1. V shed 5 bases, J shed 6 bases, and the junction held 5 bases outside the gene matches. CDR3 length: 13 residues. The V gene's germline CDR1 is SGHTA and CDR2 FQGNSA. CDR3 bases: TGTGCCAGCAGCCCCGGACAGGGACAGACCCAGTACTTC. Encoded protein: CASSPGQGQTQYF. The variable domain in full, with the rest retrieved from reference TRBV7-2 and TRBJ2-5, is GAGVSQSPSNKVTEKGKDVELRCDPISGHTALYWYRQSLGQGLEFLIYFQGNSAPDKSGLPSDRFSAERTGGSVSTLTIQRTQQEDSAVYLCASSPGQGQTQYFGPGTRLLVL.

The chain is built from TRBV28 and TRBJ2-3; the D gene is possibly TRBD2 (6 bases). Germline V gene sequence: CDR1 MDHEN, CDR2 SYDVKM. This CDR3 is 15 amino acids long. Trimming pared 2 bases from V and 0 bases from J, leaving 9 bases between. DNA of the CDR3: TGTGCCAGCAGTTTACTGACTAGAAGCACAGATACGCAGTATTTT. This sequence encodes CASSLLTRSTDTQYF.

This chain uses TRBV11-3 with TRBJ2-1; D gene ambiguous. Germline CDR1 reads SGHNT; CDR2 reads YENEEA. The CDR3 consists of 15 residues. V was cut by 1 base and J by 8 bases, with 15 bases left in between. The CDR3 here is CASSLGQTYEDEQFF. The CDR3 nucleotides are TGTGCCAGCAGCTTAGGGCAGACATACGAGGATGAGCAGTTCTTC.

About this clonotype itself: Since a much larger clone is just one base distant, this may be a read error. The rearrangement joins TRBV7-9 to TRBJ2-1, with D possibly TRBD2 on 5 matching bases. CDR1 is SEHNR and CDR2 is FQNEAQ in the germline V gene (reference sequence). This CDR3 is built from 16 residues. CDR3 coding DNA: TGTGCCGGCAGCGGTAGCGATACGGCTTCCTACAATGAGCAGTTCTTC. This codes for CAGSGSDTASYNEQFF.

The chain couples TRBV7-9 to TRBJ2-7, with 10 bases fitting TRBD1. J gave up 7 bases and V 4 bases, and 7 bases lay outside the gene matches. The CDR3 has 14 amino acids. CDR1 and CDR2 from the germline V gene are SEHNR and FQNEAQ (reference sequence). Written as DNA, the CDR3 is TGTGCCAGCAGCTCCGGGACAGGGGTGGGAGAGCAGTACTTC. Encoded protein: CASSSGTGVGEQYF. Together with reference TRBV7-9 and TRBJ2-7, the CDR3 gives the full variable domain: DTGVSQNPRHKITKRGQNVTFRCDPISEHNRLYWYRQTLGQGPEFLTYFQNEAQLEKSRLLSDRFSAERPKGSFSTLEIQRTEQGDSAMYLCASSSGTGVGEQYFGPGTRLTVT.